The clone carrying this T cell receptor beta chain was counted a few times. This entry belongs to a study of shared clonotypes between healthy human individuals. Sequencing was at deep level. DNA at about 0.2 ug, roughly 30,000 T cell genomes, went into sorted-subset replicate PCRs. Using immunoSEQ multiplex PCR, the repertoire was profiled, and TCRdb retains in-frame clones only, with some absent. Of over a million clones in the sample, around 82% are singletons; the top ten hold 0.5% to 0.65%. Study donors comprised healthy, HIV-negative adults devoid of recent acute infection or vaccination. Within Nashville, Tennessee resided all donors, each a Caucasian adult. Trimming shortened V by 2 bases and J by 9 bases, and 4 bases separated the two germline ends. This CDR3 comprises 9 residues. CDR1 GTSNPN and CDR2 SVGIG come from the germline V gene (reference sequence).

The chain uses TRBV30 and TRBJ1-1; D is unclear. This receptor was taken from a man aged 18 to 30 in good health. Some clones in this sample may be carry-over from other donors' samples. The sample taken for sequencing was memory CD4+ T cells from PBMCs. Documented subset: CD45RA-negative fraction. Written as DNA, the CDR3 is TGTGCCTGGAGTCGTAAAGCTTTCTTT. The encoded protein is CAWSRKAFF.